One sample yielded the 28 T cell receptor beta chains listed below, sequenced in a study of cytomegalovirus exposure and HLA in healthy donors. Both 60 Vbeta primers and 13 Jbeta primers went into the PCR. TCRdb's copy holds only in-frame clones and misses some; the assay was immunoSEQ multiplex PCR. Among 140,000 or so clones listed, around 80% were seen once. The sample comprised PBMCs. The receptors originated from a female donor in good health and CMV-seronegative.

The chain has TRBV5-1 and TRBJ1-2; 7 bases agree with TRBD1. Trimming cost V 0 bases and J 8 bases; bases outside gene matches: 7. Germline CDR1 is SGHRS and CDR2 is YFSETQ. This CDR3 spans 14 amino acids. This chain's CDR3 is CASSLAAGTEGYTF. Here the CDR3 DNA reads TGCGCCAGCAGCTTGGCCGCAGGGACAGAGGGCTACACCTTC.

At least ten counts were recorded for this clone. The rearrangement links TRBV7-9 to TRBJ2-3; 11 bases match TRBD2. The CDR3 consists of 18 residues. The germline CDR1 and CDR2 sequences are SEHNR and FQNEAQ (reference sequence). V lost 1 base, J lost 3 bases, and 9 bases stayed unmatched. The CDR3 is CASSLVRPASGRTDTQYF. The CDR3 region has the DNA TGTGCCAGCAGCTTAGTTAGACCCGCTAGCGGGAGGACAGATACGCAGTATTTT.

The chain couples TRBV6-1 to TRBJ1-3; 9 bases align to TRBD1. V dropped 3 bases and J dropped 0; count of bases not matched to a gene: 0. The CDR3 runs to 15 residues. CDR1 and CDR2 (germline): MNHNS, SASEGT. The CDR3 here is CASSEGQGSGNTIYF. The DNA of the CDR3 is TGTGCCAGCAGTGAGGGACAGGGCTCTGGAAACACCATATATTTT.

The chain uses TRBV11-3 and TRBJ2-3, with D perhaps TRBD2 (5 bases). V gave up 4 bases and J gave up 4 bases, with 15 bases separating them. Germline V gene sequence: CDR1 SGHNT, CDR2 YENEEA. CDR3 length: 15 amino acids. The CDR3 spells CASSSEGKGADTQYF. CDR3 nucleotide sequence: TGTGCCAGCAGCTCAGAAGGCAAGGGAGCAGATACGCAGTATTTT.

The rearrangement joins TRBV4-1 to TRBJ2-6; 9 nucleotides match TRBD1. The length of the CDR3 is 21 residues. Germline CDR1 and CDR2: MGHRA and YSYEKL. After removal of 2 bases from V and 0 bases from J, the junction contained 14 bases not matched to a gene. CDR3: CASSQILGTGRTNSGANVLTF. The CDR3 DNA reads as TGCGCCAGCAGCCAAATACTCGGGACAGGGCGGACAAACTCTGGGGCCAACGTCCTGACTTTC.

V and J are TRBV27 and TRBJ2-7; tentative D call: TRBD1 (5 bases). Germline V gene sequence: CDR1 MNHEY, CDR2 SMNVEV (reference sequence). CDR3 length equals 12 residues. Trimming removed 4 bases at V and 3 bases at J, with 7 bases between. The CDR3 DNA is TGTGCCAGCAGTTCAGGGTACTACGAGCAGTACTTC. Translation: CASSSGYYEQYF.

The chain carries TRBV29-1 and TRBJ1-1; D uncertain. CDR3 length: 13 amino acids. V was shortened by 6 bases and J by 0 bases, with 11 bases between the two germline ends. The germline gives CDR1 SQVTM, CDR2 ANQGSEA. DNA for the CDR3: TGCAGCGTCCTTAGCGGGGTGAACACTGAAGCTTTCTTT. Its protein product is CSVLSGVNTEAFF.

The chain uses TRBV5-1 and TRBJ2-2, with 7 bases matching TRBD1. The V segment lost 3 bases and the J segment 10 bases; nucleotides outside the gene matches: 12. This CDR3 has 15 amino acids. Germline CDR1 reads SGHRS; CDR2 reads YFSETQ. CDR3 amino acids: CASSSSGQARAELFF. The DNA of the CDR3 is TGCGCCAGCAGCTCTAGTGGACAGGCAAGAGCGGAGCTGTTTTTT.

V is TRBV4-3 and J is TRBJ2-5; D may be TRBD2 (5 bases). V lost 5 bases, J lost 5 bases, and 15 bases lay in between. The germline CDR1 and CDR2 sequences are LGHNA and YSLEER. CDR3 length: 14 amino acids. Written as DNA, the CDR3 is TGCGCCAGCAGCTTCGGACTGCAGCGGGAGACCCAGTACTTC. It specifies CASSFGLQRETQYF.

The chain uses TRBV6-4 and TRBJ2-2; TRBD1 is a possible D gene (5 bases). CDR1 is MRHNA, CDR2 SNTAGT, per germline. V gave up 3 bases and J gave up 6 bases, with 20 bases separating them. The CDR3 has 17 residues. CDR3 sequence (DNA): TGTGCCAGCAGTGAAAAGCACCCAGGGATCGTCGCCGGGGAGCTGTTTTTT. The encoded protein is CASSEKHPGIVAGELFF.

The chain recombines TRBV7-2 with TRBJ1-3, with D hard to call. Per the germline V gene, CDR1 is SGHTA and CDR2 is FQGNSA. Trimming took 5 bases from V and 4 from J, leaving 18 bases between them. CDR3 length equals 16 residues. CDR3 loop: CASSLLVGGYGNTIYF. The CDR3 coding sequence is TGTGCCAGCAGCCTCCTAGTAGGAGGGTACGGAAACACCATATATTTT.

The chain links TRBV6-6 to TRBJ1-1; 7 bases line up with TRBD1. Germline CDR1 is MNHNY and CDR2 is SVGAGI (reference sequence). With V trimmed by 5 bases and J by 4 bases, 4 bases remained unmatched. The CDR3 has 13 amino acids. CDR3 region: CASSGDRATEAFF. The CDR3 DNA is TGTGCCAGCAGTGGAGACAGGGCCACTGAAGCTTTCTTT.

This sequence joins TRBV7-2 and TRBJ2-7; D call uncertain. The germline gives CDR1 SGHTA, CDR2 FQGNSA. The CDR3 is made up of 11 amino acids. V shed 5 bases and J shed 1 base, with 3 bases lying between them. The DNA for the CDR3 is TGTGCCAGCAGCCCGTCCTACGAGCAGTACTTC. It encodes CASSPSYEQYF.

The sample holds one count of this clone. The gene calls are TRBV27 and TRBJ2-7; tentatively, D is TRBD2 (6 bases). The germline CDR1 and CDR2 sequences are MNHEY and SMNVEV (reference sequence). The V and J ends lost 5 bases and 3 bases respectively, with 14 bases between them. This CDR3 region has 14 residues. CDR3 DNA sequence: TGTGCCAGCAGTAAGAGGCGGGACGGCTACGAGCAGTACTTC. Translation: CASSKRRDGYEQYF.

This clone was counted at least ten times. This rearrangement joins TRBV6-5 to TRBJ2-1; a weak D match, TRBD1 (8 bases). Trimming stripped 8 bases from V and 9 bases from J, with 17 bases between. Germline CDR1 reads MNHEY; CDR2 reads SVGAGI. The CDR3 length is 13 residues. Here the CDR3 DNA reads TGTGCCAGCGGTTGGACAGGGAGGGGTGAGCAGTTCTTC. Translated: CASGWTGRGEQFF.

V gene TRBV6-1 combines with J gene TRBJ1-5; 7 positions match TRBD1. The CDR3 consists of 16 residues. V gave up 3 bases and J gave up 6 bases; unmatched junction bases: 11. Germline loops: CDR1 MNHNS, CDR2 SASEGT. This CDR3 is CASSDYRGRGAQPQHF. CDR3 nucleotides: TGTGCCAGCAGTGATTACAGGGGACGGGGTGCTCAGCCCCAGCATTTT.

V is TRBV19 and J is TRBJ2-2, with TRBD1 identical over 8 bases. J gave up 5 bases and V 5 bases, and 7 bases lay outside the gene matches. The germline V gene has CDR1 LNHDA and CDR2 SQIVND (reference sequence). This CDR3 region has 15 residues. The CDR3 loop reads CASSDRGGRTGELFF. The CDR3 bases are TGTGCCAGTAGTGACAGGGGTGGTAGAACCGGGGAGCTGTTTTTT.

This clone was found once. The chain joins TRBV4-1 to TRBJ1-2; no clear D. Trimming took 3 bases from V and 0 from J, leaving 8 bases between them. Germline CDR1 and CDR2: MGHRA and YSYEKL. This CDR3 comprises 14 residues. The CDR3 spells CASSHSRANYGYTF. The CDR3 nucleotides are TGCGCCAGCAGCCATTCGCGGGCTAACTATGGCTACACCTTC.

This chain joins TRBV7-9 and TRBJ2-7; TRBD1 matches 7 bases. V lost 5 bases to trimming and J lost 1 base; unmatched junction nucleotides: 5. The CDR3 has 14 residues. Germline assignment: CDR1 SEHNR and CDR2 FQNEAQ (reference sequence). CDR3 amino acids: CASSPWDSSYEQYF. The CDR3 DNA sequence: TGTGCCAGCAGCCCATGGGACAGTTCCTACGAGCAGTACTTC.

The chain joins TRBV7-9 to TRBJ1-1; TRBD1 agrees at 7 bases. The length of the CDR3 is 13 residues. J was trimmed by 3 bases and V by 8 bases; bases with no gene match: 6. Germline V lookup: CDR1 SEHNR, CDR2 FQNEAQ (reference sequence). The CDR3 loop is CASGGGLYTEAFF. The CDR3 DNA reads as TGTGCCAGCGGAGGGGGCCTGTACACTGAAGCTTTCTTT.

This clone was seen only once. The chain has TRBV7-2 and TRBJ1-2; TRBD1 aligns across 7 bases. This CDR3 contains 15 residues. With 3 bases clipped from V and 0 bases from J, the junction kept 4 bases outside the gene matches. Germline V gene sequence: CDR1 SGHTA, CDR2 FQGNSA. This CDR3 is CASSFQGTANYGYTF. The CDR3 nucleotides are TGTGCCAGCAGCTTCCAGGGGACAGCTAACTATGGCTACACCTTC.

This chain's CDR3 is CASSLAGAAQGNGYTF. The CDR3 DNA reads TGCGCCAGCAGCTTGGCTGGGGCGGCACAGGGAAATGGCTACACCTTC. V gene TRBV5-1 combines with J gene TRBJ1-2; D possibly corresponds to TRBD1 (6 bases). In germline, CDR1 is SGHRS, CDR2 YFSETQ. CDR3 size: 16 residues. V lost 0 bases and J lost 6, with 18 bases in between.

Turning to this clone: Other DNA sequences in the same sample also yield this CDR3. This chain uses TRBV28 with TRBJ1-6; D gene ambiguous. Between the trimmed V and J ends, which lost 6 bases and 9 bases, there was a span of 9 bases. The CDR3 runs to 12 residues. Germline-derived CDR1 and CDR2 are MDHEN and SYDVKM. The CDR3 protein is CASSFLGSPLHF. The CDR3 DNA sequence: TGTGCCAGCAGCTTTCTAGGTTCACCCCTCCACTTT.

The chain uses TRBV5-1 and TRBJ2-3; 10 positions match TRBD2. Germline V gives CDR1 SGHRS, CDR2 YFSETQ. The CDR3 spans 20 residues. V lost 1 base and J lost 2; bases outside the gene matches: 16. CDR3 amino acids: CASSLIFRFSGRIYTDTQYF. The CDR3 DNA sequence: TGCGCCAGCAGCTTGATTTTTCGGTTTAGCGGGAGGATCTACACAGATACGCAGTATTTT.

The rearrangement links TRBV5-1 to TRBJ2-2; 7 bases fit TRBD1. The CDR3 length is 15 residues. V was pared by 4 bases and J by 3 bases, with 6 bases of the junction left unmatched. CDR1 is SGHRS and CDR2 is YFSETQ in the germline V gene. The CDR3 DNA reads TGCGCCAGCAGCACCCGACAGGGTTACACCGGGGAGCTGTTTTTT. Amino acid sequence: CASSTRQGYTGELFF.

This chain links TRBV9 with TRBJ2-1, with unresolved D. Between the trimmed V and J ends, which lost 6 bases and 0 bases, there was a span of 13 bases. The CDR3 is made up of 15 amino acids. Germline lookup yields CDR1 SGDLS and CDR2 YYNGEE. CDR3 region: CASTTDTRSYNEQFF. The CDR3 nucleotides are TGTGCCAGCACCACAGACACCCGCTCCTACAATGAGCAGTTCTTC.

The chain carries TRBV30 and TRBJ2-1; 7 bases are shared with TRBD1. Germline-derived CDR1 and CDR2 are GTSNPN and SVGIG (reference sequence). V lost 7 bases and J lost 3; bases outside the gene matches: 15. The CDR3 contains 16 residues. The CDR3 DNA reads TGTGCCTCCAAATCCGGGCAGGGGACAGACTACAATGAGCAGTTCTTC. This sequence encodes CASKSGQGTDYNEQFF.

The chain has TRBV6-5 and TRBJ1-1; TRBD1 matches 7 bases. The CDR3 is 15 amino acids. Trimming at V came to 0 bases and at J to 3 bases, leaving 4 bases not matched to a gene. In germline, CDR1 is MNHEY, CDR2 SVGAGI. CDR3: CASSYSFTGDTEAFF. The CDR3 region has the DNA TGTGCCAGCAGTTACTCGTTCACAGGGGACACTGAAGCTTTCTTT.